This TCR beta chain is drawn from a study of cytomegalovirus exposure and HLA in healthy donors. Study context: Earlier sequencing of about 200 million T cells yielded 90 million to 140 million unique TCR beta sequences.

Worth noting for this clone: Its antigen remains unknown.

Primers: 60 Vbeta forward and 13 Jbeta reverse. Some clones are missing from TCRdb's copy, which holds only in-frame ones; the method was immunoSEQ multiplex PCR. The data contain fewer than 200,000 clones, about 80% of them singletons. CDR3 size: 16 residues. V was pared by 1 base and J by 5 bases, with 18 bases between. CDR1 is SGHNT, CDR2 YENEEA, per germline. The study sampled nominally healthy donors, though unrecorded immune exposures were likely. Study conclusions and caveats: The study labeled 150 to 200 TCR beta chains cytomegalovirus-associated.

Source material: PBMCs. The sequence derives from a man younger than 45 in good health and CMV-seronegative. The chain employs TRBV11-3 and TRBJ2-7; the D gene is possibly TRBD2 (6 bases). In nucleotides, the CDR3 is TGTGCCAGCAGCTTAGGAGGACGGGGGTTTACCGACGAGCAGTACTTC. It translates to CASSLGGRGFTDEQYF.